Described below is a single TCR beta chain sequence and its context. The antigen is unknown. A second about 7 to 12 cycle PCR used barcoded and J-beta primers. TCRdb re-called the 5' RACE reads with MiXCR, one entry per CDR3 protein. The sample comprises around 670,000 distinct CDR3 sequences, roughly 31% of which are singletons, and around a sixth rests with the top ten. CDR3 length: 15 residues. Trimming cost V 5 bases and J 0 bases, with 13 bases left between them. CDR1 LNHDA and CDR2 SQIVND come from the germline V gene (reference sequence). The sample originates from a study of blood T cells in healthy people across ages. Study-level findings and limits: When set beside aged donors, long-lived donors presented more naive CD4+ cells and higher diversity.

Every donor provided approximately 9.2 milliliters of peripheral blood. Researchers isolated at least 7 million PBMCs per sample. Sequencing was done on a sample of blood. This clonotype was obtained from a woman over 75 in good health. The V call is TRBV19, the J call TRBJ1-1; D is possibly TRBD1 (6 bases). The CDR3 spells CASSAYRDMNTEAFF. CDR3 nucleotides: TGTGCCAGTAGTGCCTACAGGGATATGAACACTGAAGCTTTCTTT.